These T cell receptor beta chains were read from a single sample in a study of T cells in Graves' hyperthyroidism and ophthalmopathy. TCRdb re-called the multiplex PCR reads with MiXCR, one entry per CDR3 protein. Among around 600,000 distinct CDR3 sequences, 13% to 15% were seen once, and the ten largest hold around 13%. Sequencing input: blood. The receptors here all came from a woman aged 45-60 years with Graves' ophthalmopathy. Both conserved end residues are part of each CDR3. Each record gives: clone size, J gene, V gene, D gene, CDR3 protein, CDR3 DNA. D genes are given only for firm matches. The size of a clone is reported for some rows only, either as once, few or many, or as a class for expanded clones.

>many|TRBJ2-5|TRBV27|-
CASSLSILETQYF
TGTGCCAGCAGTTTATCGATATTAGAGACCCAGTACTTC
>many|TRBJ2-3|TRBV6-5|TRBD2
CASSYSILAGGPDTQYF
TGTGCCAGCAGTTACTCGATACTAGCGGGAGGTCCAGATACGCAGTATTTT
>-|TRBJ2-3|TRBV9|-
CASSPEVAGDTQYF
TGTGCCAGCAGCCCAGAGGTGGCCGGAGATACGCAGTATTTT
>many|TRBJ2-1|TRBV20-1|TRBD2
CSVSQGAGVWTDEQFF
TGCAGTGTAAGCCAAGGTGCGGGAGTCTGGACCGATGAGCAGTTCTTC
>-|TRBJ2-1|TRBV5-8|-
CASSGWTLTPRDEQFF
TGTGCCAGCAGCGGCTGGACACTCACCCCCCGGGATGAGCAGTTCTTC
>-|TRBJ2-2|TRBV27|TRBD1
CASSLHTGVGNTGELFF
TGTGCCAGCAGTTTACACACAGGGGTCGGTAACACCGGGGAGCTGTTTTTT
>many|TRBJ2-4|TRBV3-1|TRBD1
CASSHLQGIRDIQYF
TGTGCCAGCAGCCACCTACAGGGGATCAGGGACATTCAGTACTTC
>-|TRBJ2-3|TRBV18|TRBD2
CASSPKLATFLSTDTQYF
TGTGCCAGCTCACCAAAACTAGCGACCTTCCTTAGCACAGATACGCAGTATTTT
>few|TRBJ1-2|TRBV6-1|-
CASSSPGAPTGYYGYTF
TGTGCCAGCAGTTCCCCCGGGGCACCCACAGGCTACTATGGCTACACCTTC
>many|TRBJ2-7|TRBV6-1|-
CASSQDIGAIKQYF
TGTGCCAGCAGTCAAGATATTGGGGCGATCAAGCAGTACTTC
>-|TRBJ2-1|TRBV5-1|-
CASSFGLTAGSYNEQFF
TGCGCCAGCAGCTTTGGGTTGACAGCGGGCAGCTACAATGAGCAGTTCTTC
>many|TRBJ2-5|TRBV28|-
CASSVKGRYQYF
TGTGCCAGCAGCGTAAAGGGGCGATACCAGTACTTC
>once|TRBJ1-1|TRBV11-2|TRBD1
CASTQRTGSGNTEAFF
TGTGCCAGCACTCAAAGGACAGGCTCAGGGAACACTGAAGCTTTCTTT
>many|TRBJ2-1|TRBV28|TRBD2
CASSSAGTSGRAFGEQFF
TGTGCCAGCAGTAGCGCCGGGACTAGCGGGAGGGCCTTTGGTGAGCAGTTCTTC
>-|TRBJ1-3|TRBV20-1|-
CSARDLGHSGNTIYF
TGCAGTGCTAGAGATTTAGGACACTCTGGAAACACCATATATTTT
>few|TRBJ2-3|TRBV4-1|-
CASSQVQVGTDTQYF
TGCGCCAGCAGCCAAGTGCAGGTGGGCACAGATACGCAGTATTTT
>few|TRBJ1-5|TRBV6-2/TRBV6-3|TRBD1
CASSHGTGGFQPQHF
TGTGCCAGCAGCCATGGGACAGGGGGCTTTCAGCCCCAGCATTTT
>-|TRBJ1-6|TRBV27|-
CASSFGRAHSPLHF
TGTGCCAGCAGTTTCGGGCGGGCACATTCACCCCTCCACTTT
>-|TRBJ2-7|TRBV18|TRBD2
CASSRGLAGEREQYF
TGTGCCAGCTCACGGGGACTAGCGGGAGAACGCGAGCAGTACTTC
>many|TRBJ2-3|TRBV20-1|-
CSAGRGPNPSTDTQYF
TGCAGTGCCGGTCGGGGCCCCAATCCTAGCACAGATACGCAGTATTTT
>few|TRBJ2-3|TRBV14|TRBD2
CASSQGSGRHRTDTQYF
TGTGCCAGCAGCCAAGGTAGCGGGAGGCACCGCACAGATACGCAGTATTTT
>few|TRBJ2-2|TRBV30|-
CAWRGDRTGGELFF
TGTGCCTGGAGGGGCGACAGAACGGGCGGGGAGCTGTTTTTT
>many|TRBJ2-5|TRBV7-2|-
CASSLMVGETQYF
TGTGCCAGCAGCTTAATGGTCGGGGAGACCCAGTACTTC
>many|TRBJ1-2|TRBV28|-
CASSPVGWEGVGYGYTF
TGTGCCAGCAGTCCCGTGGGCTGGGAGGGTGTTGGCTATGGCTACACCTTC
>many|TRBJ2-3|TRBV12-3/TRBV12-4|-
CASSLVEGLTDTQYF
TGTGCCAGCAGTTTAGTCGAGGGACTCACAGATACGCAGTATTTT
>few|TRBJ1-1|TRBV5-6|-
CASSLLDSWTEAFF
TGTGCCAGCAGCTTGCTAGACAGTTGGACTGAAGCTTTCTTT
>many|TRBJ2-7|TRBV11-2|TRBD2
CASSSIHGTSIYEQYF
TGTGCCAGCAGCTCAATACACGGGACTAGTATCTACGAGCAGTACTTC
>-|TRBJ2-1|TRBV7-3|TRBD2
CASSPPRGTSGVNEQFF
TGTGCCAGCAGCCCTCCCAGGGGGACTAGCGGGGTCAATGAGCAGTTCTTC
>few|TRBJ2-1|TRBV27|-
CASSPRMREPYNEQFF
TGTGCCAGCAGTCCCCGTATGAGGGAGCCCTACAATGAGCAGTTCTTC
>few|TRBJ1-2|TRBV25-1|-
CASSVGEDYGYTF
TGTGCCAGCAGTGTCGGGGAAGACTATGGCTACACCTTC
>many|TRBJ2-7|TRBV27|TRBD2
CASQDSGRAGEQYF
TGTGCCTCCCAGGATAGCGGGAGGGCCGGCGAGCAGTACTTC
>few|TRBJ2-7|TRBV5-1|TRBD1
CASSLADGRGYEQYF
TGCGCCAGCAGCTTGGCCGACGGCAGGGGGTACGAGCAGTACTTC
>few|TRBJ2-1|TRBV9|TRBD1
CASSKTDRDVNEQFF
TGTGCCAGCAGCAAGACGGACAGGGACGTCAATGAGCAGTTCTTC
>many|TRBJ1-4|TRBV28|TRBD1
CASSLTGRTGEPPTNEKLFF
TGTGCCAGCAGTTTAACGGGCCGGACAGGTGAACCCCCAACTAATGAAAAACTGTTTTTT
>-|TRBJ2-1|TRBV6-1|-
CASRLDRYNEQFF
TGTGCCAGCAGGCTGGACAGATACAATGAGCAGTTCTTC
>few|TRBJ1-1|TRBV20-1|-
CSARGGGEAFF
TGCAGTGCTAGAGGAGGGGGTGAAGCTTTCTTT
>few|TRBJ1-5|TRBV7-9|-
CASSAGQFNQPQHF
TGTGCCAGCAGCGCCGGACAGTTCAATCAGCCCCAGCATTTT
>few|TRBJ2-2|TRBV6-2/TRBV6-3|-
CASSYLGSHTGELFF
TGTGCCAGCAGTTATCTCGGGAGTCACACCGGGGAGCTGTTTTTT
>many|TRBJ2-7|TRBV20-1|-
CSARRENYEQYF
TGCAGTGCTAGGCGGGAAAACTACGAGCAGTACTTC
>many|TRBJ2-7|TRBV7-3|-
CASSLDGIGTKQYF
TGTGCCAGCAGCTTAGATGGTATCGGGACAAAGCAGTACTTC
>-|TRBJ2-7|TRBV5-6|-
CASSFRASEQYF
TGTGCCAGCAGCTTCAGGGCCTCCGAGCAGTACTTC
>-|TRBJ2-7|TRBV19|-
CASSSQGTRGPPYEQYF
TGTGCCAGTAGTTCCCAAGGGACCAGGGGACCCCCCTACGAGCAGTACTTC
>many|TRBJ2-1|TRBV20-1|TRBD2
CSARGVAGVSEQFF
TGCAGTGCTAGAGGGGTAGCGGGAGTGAGCGAGCAGTTCTTC
>many|TRBJ2-5|TRBV7-2|-
CASSTRLVGQETQYF
TGTGCCAGCAGCACCCGACTAGTAGGCCAAGAGACCCAGTACTTC
>-|TRBJ2-1|TRBV2|-
CASSEGRGSYNEQFF
TGTGCCAGCAGTGAAGGGAGGGGCTCCTACAATGAGCAGTTCTTC
>many|TRBJ1-1|TRBV2|TRBD1
CASSVLEDRGQAFF
TGTGCCAGCAGTGTGCTTGAGGACAGGGGGCAAGCTTTCTTT
>many|TRBJ1-2|TRBV7-2|TRBD1
CASSLSGTGGIGGGYTF
TGTGCCAGCAGCTTATCCGGGACAGGGGGGATCGGCGGTGGCTACACCTTC
>many|TRBJ2-7|TRBV12-3/TRBV12-4|TRBD2
CASTLAGGHYEQYF
TGTGCCAGCACCCTAGCGGGAGGCCACTACGAGCAGTACTTC
>-|TRBJ1-1|TRBV20-1|-
CSGPGVGNTEAFF
TGCAGTGGTCCGGGGGTGGGTAACACTGAAGCTTTCTTT
>few|TRBJ1-2|TRBV28|-
CASSFTRGPTF
TGTGCCAGCAGTTTCACCAGGGGACCCACCTTC
>-|TRBJ1-2|TRBV20-1|-
CSGGRGFDGYTF
TGCAGTGGGGGACGGGGTTTCGATGGCTACACCTTC
>many|TRBJ2-1|TRBV28|TRBD2
CASSHPGLPNNPGSSKEQFF
TGTGCCAGCAGTCATCCGGGACTACCTAACAATCCGGGGTCATCTAAAGAGCAGTTCTTC